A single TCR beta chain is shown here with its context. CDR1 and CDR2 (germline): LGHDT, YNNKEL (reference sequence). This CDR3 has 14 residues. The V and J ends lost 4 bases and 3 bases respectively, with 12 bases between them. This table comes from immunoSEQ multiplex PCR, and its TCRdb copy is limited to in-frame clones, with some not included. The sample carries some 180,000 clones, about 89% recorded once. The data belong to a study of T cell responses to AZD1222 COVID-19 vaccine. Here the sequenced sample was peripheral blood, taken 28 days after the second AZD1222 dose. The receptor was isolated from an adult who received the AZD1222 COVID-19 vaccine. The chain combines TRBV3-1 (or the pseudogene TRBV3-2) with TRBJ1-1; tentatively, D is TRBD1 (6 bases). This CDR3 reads CASSLQAGDTEAFF. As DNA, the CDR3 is TGTGCCAGCAGCCTACAGGCAGGGGACACTGAAGCTTTCTTT.